These T cell receptor beta chains were read from a single sample in a study of blood T cell repertoires in COVID-19. Sequencing used immunoSEQ multiplex PCR; TCRdb keeps in-frame clones, though not all of them. The profile covers a few hundred thousand clones, with around 87% appearing a single time and 2% to 3% taken by the ten largest. The sample comprised PBMCs or T cells enriched from blood (not recorded which). The source is a young woman who had recovered from COVID-19. The CDR3 runs from the conserved cysteine through the conserved F or W. A D gene is named only where the DNA matches it firmly. Clone sizes are given selectively: once, few, many, or a class where the clone is expanded.

j_gene,v_gene,len,abundance,d_gene,CDR3aa,CDR3nt
TRBJ1-3,TRBV5-3,17,few,TRBD1,CARSLVRTGVTGNTIYF,TGTGCCAGAAGCTTGGTGCGGACAGGAGTCACTGGAAACACCATATATTTT
TRBJ1-1,TRBV2,12,NA,NA,CASSVPGTEAFF,TGTGCCAGCAGTGTGCCGGGGACTGAAGCTTTCTTT
TRBJ2-2,TRBV11-2,17,NA,NA,CASSLGTSDYRTGELFF,TGTGCCAGCAGCTTAGGGACGTCGGACTATCGCACCGGGGAGCTGTTTTTT
TRBJ2-5,TRBV4-1,14,NA,TRBD1,CASSQAGTGWTQYF,TGCGCCAGCAGCCAAGCCGGGACAGGGTGGACCCAGTACTTC
TRBJ1-1,TRBV21-1,15,NA,NA,CASSKVVDMNTEAFF,TGTGCCAGCAGCAAAGTTGTAGACATGAACACTGAAGCTTTCTTT
TRBJ1-4,TRBV5-1,16,NA,NA,CASSLGTGETNEKLFF,TGCGCCAGCAGCTTGGGGACGGGAGAAACTAATGAAAAACTGTTTTTT
TRBJ1-4,TRBV4-1,18,NA,NA,CASSQETPQSATNEKLFF,TGCGCCAGCAGCCAGGAAACACCACAGTCAGCAACTAATGAAAAACTGTTTTTT
TRBJ1-1,TRBV6-5,12,NA,NA,CASAGDRTEAFF,TGTGCCAGTGCAGGGGATCGGACTGAAGCTTTCTTT
TRBJ1-3,TRBV10-3,16,NA,NA,CAITPHQSSSGNTIYF,TGTGCCATCACACCCCACCAGTCCAGCTCTGGAAACACCATATATTTT
TRBJ2-1,TRBV3-1/TRBV3-2,18,once,TRBD2,CASSHVGLAFIVCNEQFF,TGTGCCAGCAGCCACGTCGGACTAGCTTTTATCGTCTGCAATGAGCAGTTCTTC
TRBJ2-7,TRBV2,14,NA,TRBD2,CASRDAGGAYEQYF,TGTGCCAGCAGGGACGCGGGGGGCGCCTACGAGCAGTACTTC
TRBJ2-7,TRBV6-4,14,NA,NA,CASSDVPVPYEQYF,TGTGCCAGCAGTGATGTTCCCGTCCCCTACGAGCAGTACTTC
TRBJ1-5,TRBV19,14,NA,NA,CASTTDYSNQPQHF,TGTGCCAGTACGACAGATTATAGCAATCAGCCCCAGCATTTT
TRBJ2-1,TRBV19,13,once,NA,CASSIGSRHEQFF,TGTGCCAGTAGTATCGGATCTAGGCATGAGCAGTTCTTC
TRBJ2-5,TRBV19,14,NA,NA,CASSIWISEETQYF,TGTGCCAGTAGTATCTGGATCAGCGAAGAGACCCAGTACTTC
TRBJ1-1,TRBV6-4,11,NA,NA,CASSLGRTGFF,TGTGCCAGCAGCTTAGGGAGAACGGGTTTCTTT